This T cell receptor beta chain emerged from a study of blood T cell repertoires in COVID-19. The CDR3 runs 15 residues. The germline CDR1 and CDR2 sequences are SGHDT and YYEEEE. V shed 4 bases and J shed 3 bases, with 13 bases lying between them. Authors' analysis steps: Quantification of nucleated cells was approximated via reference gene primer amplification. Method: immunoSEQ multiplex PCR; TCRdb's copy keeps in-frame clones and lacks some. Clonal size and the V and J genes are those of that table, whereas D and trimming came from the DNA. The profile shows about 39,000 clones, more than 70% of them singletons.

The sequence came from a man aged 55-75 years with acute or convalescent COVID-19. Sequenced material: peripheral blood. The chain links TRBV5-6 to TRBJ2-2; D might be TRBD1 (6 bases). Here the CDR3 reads CASSRRQVYTGELFF. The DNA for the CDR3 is TGTGCCAGCAGCCGGAGACAGGTTTACACCGGGGAGCTGTTTTTT. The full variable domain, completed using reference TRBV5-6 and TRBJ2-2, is DAGVTQSPTHLIKTRGQQVTLRCSPKSGHDTVSWYQQALGQGPQFIFQYYEEEERQRGNFPDRFSGHQFPNYSSELNVNALLLGDSALYLCASSRRQVYTGELFFGEGSRLTVL.